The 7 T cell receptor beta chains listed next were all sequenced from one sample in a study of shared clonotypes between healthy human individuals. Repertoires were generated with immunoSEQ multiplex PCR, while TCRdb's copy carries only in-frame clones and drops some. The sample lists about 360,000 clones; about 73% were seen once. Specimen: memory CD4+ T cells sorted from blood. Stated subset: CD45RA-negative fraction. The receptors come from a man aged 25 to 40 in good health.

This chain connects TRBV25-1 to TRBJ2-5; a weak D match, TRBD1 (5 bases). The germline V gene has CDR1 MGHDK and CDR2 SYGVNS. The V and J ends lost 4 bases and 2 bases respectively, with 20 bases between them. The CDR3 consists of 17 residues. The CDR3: CASSGTLRGRWQETQYF. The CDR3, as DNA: TGTGCCAGCAGTGGGACCCTTAGGGGTCGGTGGCAAGAGACCCAGTACTTC.

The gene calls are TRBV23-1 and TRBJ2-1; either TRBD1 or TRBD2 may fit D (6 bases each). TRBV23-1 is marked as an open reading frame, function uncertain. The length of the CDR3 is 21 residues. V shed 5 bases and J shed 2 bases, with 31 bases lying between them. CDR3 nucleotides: TGCGCCAGCAGTGCCGGGGGAACATCACGACCCAACAGGGTCGCCTACAATGAGCAGTTCTTC. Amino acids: CASSAGGTSRPNRVAYNEQFF.

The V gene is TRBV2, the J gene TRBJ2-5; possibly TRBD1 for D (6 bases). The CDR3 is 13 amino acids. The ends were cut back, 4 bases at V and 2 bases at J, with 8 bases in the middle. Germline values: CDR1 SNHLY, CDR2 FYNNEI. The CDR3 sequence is CASSGTVQETQYF. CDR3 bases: TGTGCCAGCAGTGGGACAGTACAAGAGACCCAGTACTTC. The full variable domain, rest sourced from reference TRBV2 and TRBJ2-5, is EPEVTQTPSHQVTQMGQEVILRCVPISNHLYFYWYRQILGQKVEFLVSFYNNEISEKSEIFDDQFSVERPDGSNFTLKIRSTKLEDSAMYFCASSGTVQETQYFGPGTRLLVL.

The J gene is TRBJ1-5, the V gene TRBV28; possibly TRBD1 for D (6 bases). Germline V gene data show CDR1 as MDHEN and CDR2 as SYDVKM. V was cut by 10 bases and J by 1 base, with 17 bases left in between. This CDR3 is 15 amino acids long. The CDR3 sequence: CATHRVGHSNQPQHF. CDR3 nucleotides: TGTGCCACTCACAGGGTCGGGCACAGCAATCAGCCCCAGCATTTT.

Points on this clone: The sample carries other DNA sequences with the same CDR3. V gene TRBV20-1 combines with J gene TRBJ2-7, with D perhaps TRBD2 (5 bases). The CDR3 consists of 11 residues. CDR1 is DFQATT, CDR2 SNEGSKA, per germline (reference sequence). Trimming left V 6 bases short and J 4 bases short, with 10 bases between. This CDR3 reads CSARTGYEQYF. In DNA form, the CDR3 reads TGCAGTGCCCGGACTGGTTACGAGCAGTACTTC.

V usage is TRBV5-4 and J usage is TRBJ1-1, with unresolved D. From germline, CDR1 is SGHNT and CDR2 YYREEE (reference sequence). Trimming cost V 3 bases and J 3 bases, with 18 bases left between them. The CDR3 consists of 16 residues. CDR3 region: CASSSNRVTGDTEAFF. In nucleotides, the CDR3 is TGTGCCAGCAGCTCGAATAGGGTGACTGGGGACACTGAAGCTTTCTTT.

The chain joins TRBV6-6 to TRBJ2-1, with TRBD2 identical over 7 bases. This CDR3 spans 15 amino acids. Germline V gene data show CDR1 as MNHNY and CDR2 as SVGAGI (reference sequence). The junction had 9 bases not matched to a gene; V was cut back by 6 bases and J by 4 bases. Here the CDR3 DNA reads TGTGCCAGCAGACCCGGGGGAGCGGGATACAATGAGCAGTTCTTC. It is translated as CASRPGGAGYNEQFF.